These 21 T cell receptor beta chains came from one sample sequenced in a study of T cell changes during pregnancy in multiple sclerosis. Sequencing was performed with immunoSEQ multiplex PCR; in TCRdb, only in-frame clones are kept and a portion is missing. The data hold approximately 32,000 clones, with about 92% observed a single time. The source was CD4+ T cells from peripheral blood mononuclear cells, collected in the second trimester of pregnancy. These receptors originate from a female donor with multiple sclerosis, enrolled in a pregnancy study.

The chain is built from TRBV6-1 and TRBJ1-5; no clear D gene. The CDR3 extends over 13 amino acids. Germline CDR1 reads MNHNS; CDR2 reads SASEGT. Between the trimmed V and J ends, which lost 4 bases and 2 bases, there was a span of 6 bases. The DNA of the CDR3 is TGTGCCAGCAGTGCCGGAGGCAATCAGCCCCAGCATTTT. This encodes CASSAGGNQPQHF.

V and J are TRBV10-2 and TRBJ1-1; no definite D call. Germline values: CDR1 WSHSY, CDR2 SAAADI. This CDR3 spans 13 amino acids. Trimming took 8 bases from V and 4 from J, leaving 14 bases between them. CDR3 amino acids: CASGGRAFTEAFF. The CDR3 bases are TGCGCCAGCGGAGGACGGGCGTTCACTGAAGCTTTCTTT.

This chain joins TRBV6-5 and TRBJ2-1, with TRBD1 as a possible D gene (6 bases). This CDR3 region has 13 residues. The V and J ends lost 5 bases and 5 bases respectively, with 10 bases between them. Looked up from germline, CDR1 is MNHEY and CDR2 is SVGAGI. CDR3 nucleotide sequence: TGTGCCAGCAGTCGGGACACCAACAATGAGCAGTTCTTC. Its protein product is CASSRDTNNEQFF.

CDR3 residues: CASSRSGRGETQYF. The CDR3 DNA reads as TGTGCCAGCAGCCGCAGCGGGAGAGGAGAGACCCAGTACTTC. The genes are TRBV7-8 and TRBJ2-5; 8 bases map to TRBD2. The CDR3 has 14 residues. Germline V CDR1 and CDR2: SGHVS, FQNEAQ. Trimming at V came to 5 bases and at J to 4 bases, leaving 6 bases not matched to a gene. Full variable domain (outside the CDR3, taken from reference TRBV7-8 and TRBJ2-5): GAGVSQSPRYKVAKRGQDVALRCDPISGHVSLFWYQQALGQGPEFLTYFQNEAQLDKSGLPSDRFFAERPEGSVSTLKIQRTQQEDSAVYLCASSRSGRGETQYFGPGTRLLVL.

This chain joins TRBV19 and TRBJ2-4; D unclear. V shed 3 bases and J shed 5 bases, with 5 bases lying between them. Germline CDR1 and CDR2: LNHDA and SQIVND (reference sequence). The CDR3 contains 12 residues. The CDR3, as DNA: TGTGCCAGTAGTATCGTTCAAAACATTCAGTACTTC. Translating gives CASSIVQNIQYF. The whole variable domain, filled in from reference TRBV19 and TRBJ2-4, reads DGGITQSPKYLFRKEGQNVTLSCEQNLNHDAMYWYRQDPGQGLRLIYYSQIVNDFQKGDIAEGYSVSREKKESFPLTVTSAQKNPTAFYLCASSIVQNIQYFGAGTRLSVL.

The chain couples TRBV7-2 to TRBJ1-2, with D unresolved. V lost 1 base to trimming and J lost 7 bases, with 13 bases between them. There are 14 residues in the CDR3. In germline, CDR1 is SGHTA, CDR2 FQGNSA. CDR3 sequence reads: CASSLVEESGGYTF. The CDR3, as DNA: TGTGCCAGCAGCTTAGTGGAGGAGTCTGGTGGCTACACCTTC.

V usage is TRBV7-8 and J usage is TRBJ2-6; D is possibly TRBD1 (5 bases). V was clipped by 10 bases and J by 0 bases, with 13 bases between them. The CDR3 contains 15 residues. The V gene's germline CDR1 is SGHVS and CDR2 FQNEAQ. The DNA of the CDR3 is TGTGCCACCCTCCCCAGGGACTCTGGGGCCAACGTCCTGACTTTC. Amino acid sequence: CATLPRDSGANVLTF.

The chain joins TRBV10-3 to TRBJ1-2; the D gene is possibly TRBD1 (5 bases). Germline CDR1 ENHRY, CDR2 SYGVKD. With 2 bases removed from V and 1 base from J, the gap between germline ends came to 20 bases. The length of the CDR3 is 18 residues. The CDR3 spells CAISEGMMRGSLNYGYTF. In DNA, the CDR3 is TGTGCCATCAGTGAGGGTATGATGCGGGGGTCCCTTAACTATGGCTACACCTTC.

This rearrangement joins TRBV30 to TRBJ2-7; TRBD2 is a possible D gene (6 bases). The length of the CDR3 is 13 residues. The V gene's germline CDR1 is GTSNPN and CDR2 SVGIG (reference sequence). V lost 3 bases and J lost 3, with 12 bases in between. This CDR3 is CAWRSGRDYEQYF. In nucleotides, the CDR3 is TGTGCCTGGAGGAGTGGGCGGGACTACGAGCAGTACTTC.

The J gene is TRBJ1-2, the V gene TRBV15; D is perhaps TRBD1 (5 bases). This CDR3 comprises 15 residues. Germline CDR1 reads LNHNV; CDR2 reads YYDKDF (reference sequence). The ends were cut back, 3 bases at V and 0 bases at J, with 11 bases in the middle. CDR3 in amino acids: CATSSETGPNYGYTF. The CDR3 nucleotides read TGTGCCACCAGCAGCGAAACAGGCCCTAACTATGGCTACACCTTC. The full variable domain, rest sourced from reference TRBV15 and TRBJ1-2, is DAMVIQNPRYQVTQFGKPVTLSCSQTLNHNVMYWYQQKSSQAPKLLFHYYDKDFNNEADTPDNFQSRRPNTSFCFLDIRSPGLGDTAMYLCATSSETGPNYGYTFGSGTRLTVV.

The chain is built from TRBV27 and TRBJ1-2; D is unresolved. The CDR3 runs to 16 residues. V dropped 2 bases and J dropped 10 bases, with 23 bases sitting between them. The germline V gene has CDR1 MNHEY and CDR2 SMNVEV (reference sequence). DNA for the CDR3: TGTGCCAGCAGTTTAACCTTCATGACGTCGACATACAACTACACCTTC. Amino acid sequence: CASSLTFMTSTYNYTF.

The table lists this clone with a count of one. V and J are TRBV30 and TRBJ2-1; no clear D gene. V lost 5 bases and J 0 bases, leaving 11 bases between the germline ends. This CDR3 spans 14 amino acids. From germline, CDR1 is GTSNPN and CDR2 SVGIG (reference sequence). CDR3 nucleotides: TGTGCCTGGGTACCATTTAGCTCCTACAATGAGCAGTTCTTC. Encoded protein: CAWVPFSSYNEQFF. The complete variable domain, with remaining parts taken from reference TRBV30 and TRBJ2-1, reads SQTIHQWPATLVQPVGSPLSLECTVEGTSNPNLYWYRQAAGRGLQLLFYSVGIGQISSEVPQNLSASRPQDRQFILSSKKLLLSDSGFYLCAWVPFSSYNEQFFGPGTRLTVL.

V gene TRBV7-2 combines with J gene TRBJ1-2, with D perhaps matching TRBD1 (6 bases). Trimming stripped 1 base from V and 8 bases from J, with 17 bases between. CDR3 length: 15 residues. Per germline, CDR1 SGHTA and CDR2 FQGNSA. Here the CDR3 DNA reads TGTGCCAGCAGCTTAGGGGTCGACAGGTTTAAGGGCTACACCTTC. Translated, it gives CASSLGVDRFKGYTF.

This clone was seen a few times. The chain combines TRBV29-1 with TRBJ1-1; maybe TRBD1 (6 bases). Trimming pared 6 bases from V and 8 bases from J, leaving 13 bases between. This CDR3 is built from 11 residues. The germline V gene has CDR1 SQVTM and CDR2 ANQGSEA. The CDR3 reads CSVTDQGEAFF. CDR3 in DNA: TGCAGCGTAACAGACCAGGGGGAAGCTTTCTTT. Full variable domain (missing parts from reference TRBV29-1 and TRBJ1-1): SAVISQKPSRDICQRGTSLTIQCQVDSQVTMMFWYRQQPGQSLTLIATANQGSEATYESGFVIDKFPISRPNLTFSTLTVSNMSPEDSSIYLCSVTDQGEAFFGQGTRLTVV.

The chain couples TRBV7-6 to TRBJ2-2, with a tentative D call TRBD1 (6 bases). The germline V gene encodes CDR1 SGHVS and CDR2 FNYEAQ. The V gene lost 1 base and the J gene lost 2 bases, with 20 bases spanning the gap. The CDR3 covers 19 residues. The CDR3 is CASSLVGDRFSSNTGELFF. The CDR3 DNA follows: TGTGCCAGCAGCTTAGTAGGAGACAGGTTCTCCTCCAACACCGGGGAGCTGTTTTTT.

The gene calls are TRBV19 and TRBJ2-1, with 10 bases identical to TRBD2. J was trimmed by 7 bases and V by 4 bases; bases with no gene match: 10. There are 16 residues in the CDR3. Germline CDR1 is LNHDA and CDR2 is SQIVND (reference sequence). Here the CDR3 reads CASSKRTAGGPNEQFF. The DNA of the CDR3 is TGTGCCAGTAGTAAAAGGACAGCGGGAGGGCCGAATGAGCAGTTCTTC.

The V call is TRBV4-2, the J call TRBJ2-1, with TRBD2 identical over 7 bases. V trimming: 1 base; J trimming: 10 bases; junction bases outside the gene matches: 4. Germline V lookup: CDR1 LGHNA, CDR2 YNFKEQ. CDR3 size: 13 residues. CDR3 loop: CASSQAGGREQFF. CDR3 DNA sequence: TGTGCCAGCAGCCAAGCGGGAGGTCGCGAGCAGTTCTTC.

This chain connects TRBV5-1 to TRBJ2-3; 11 bases align to TRBD1. CDR1 is SGHRS and CDR2 is YFSETQ in the germline V gene. The CDR3 is 14 amino acids. The ends lost 9 bases at V and 4 bases at J; junction bases unmatched: 7. DNA of the CDR3: TGCGCCACCAAACGGGACAGGGGGTCAGATACGCAGTATTTT. It encodes CATKRDRGSDTQYF.

The chain uses TRBV27 and TRBJ1-2; maybe TRBD1 (6 bases). The CDR3 has 13 residues. V lost 2 bases and J lost 4, with 8 bases in between. From germline, CDR1 is MNHEY and CDR2 SMNVEV (reference sequence). DNA for the CDR3: TGTGCCAGCAGTTTAGCGACAGGCTATGGCTACACCTTC. It specifies CASSLATGYGYTF.

The chain uses TRBV30 and TRBJ1-5; D possibly corresponds to TRBD1 (6 bases). The germline V and J ends were trimmed by 5 bases and 6 bases, with 14 bases remaining between them. Germline V gene sequence: CDR1 GTSNPN, CDR2 SVGIG (reference sequence). The CDR3 has 13 residues. CDR3 region: CAWGRGGVQPQHF. The DNA for the CDR3 is TGTGCCTGGGGGAGGGGGGGGGTTCAGCCCCAGCATTTT.

The chain couples TRBV28 to TRBJ2-7; 14 positions agree with TRBD2. Germline V CDR1 and CDR2: MDHEN, SYDVKM. This CDR3 region has 18 residues. With 4 bases clipped from V and 4 bases from J, the junction kept 12 bases outside the gene matches. The chain's CDR3 is CASSSFGGLAGEGYEQYF. In DNA form, the CDR3 reads TGTGCCAGCAGTTCCTTTGGGGGACTAGCGGGAGAGGGGTACGAGCAGTACTTC.